Listed below are T cell receptor beta chains from one sample, sequenced in a study of T cells in Graves' hyperthyroidism and ophthalmopathy. TCRdb processed the multiplex PCR reads anew with MiXCR; each CDR3 protein has one entry. Found here are 700,000 or so distinct CDR3 sequences, about 14% of them singletons; the top ten hold approximately 13%. Input material: blood. The receptor source for this set is a woman aged 45-65 years with Graves' ophthalmopathy. The CDR3 runs from the conserved cysteine through the conserved F or W. The order of the fields is J gene, V gene, CDR3 length, CDR3 protein.

TRBJ1-1 | TRBV28 | 14 | CASSLGPEIPEAFF
TRBJ2-4 | TRBV3-1 | 17 | CASSQASSGSTKNIQYF
TRBJ1-6 | TRBV14 | 16 | CASSQEIGAGDSPLHF
TRBJ1-4 | TRBV28 | 14 | CASSLSLADEKLFF
TRBJ1-2 | TRBV7-9 | 16 | CASSMTGSPGAHGYTF
TRBJ2-7 | TRBV6-6 | 15 | CASSYGLAGVREQYF
TRBJ2-1 | TRBV11-2 | 18 | CASSSTHWTGIAYNEQFF
TRBJ1-1 | TRBV7-9 | 13 | CASIDRGGAEAFF
TRBJ2-3 | TRBV11-2 | 16 | CASRSTSGSLTDTQYF
TRBJ1-4 | TRBV18 | 15 | CASSPRTGGNEKLFF
TRBJ2-7 | TRBV6-5 | 14 | CASSYRPRGNEQYF
TRBJ2-7 | TRBV18 | 15 | CASSPPTSGNYEQYF
TRBJ2-5 | TRBV6-2/TRBV6-3 | 13 | CASGPGVVETQYF
TRBJ2-2 | TRBV19 | 14 | CASSIFRDAGELFF
TRBJ2-1 | TRBV18 | 20 | CASSRSTGRLAGEGYNEQFF
TRBJ1-5 | TRBV7-8 | 16 | CASSLGNWQGNQPQHF
TRBJ2-2 | TRBV6-1 | 15 | CASSLIGGNTGELFF
TRBJ2-7 | TRBV7-9 | 19 | CASSLEAGTEWISSYEQYF
TRBJ1-3 | TRBV13 | 13 | CASSPTSGNTIYF
TRBJ2-1 | TRBV28 | 18 | CASSLPSGHESSYNEQFF
TRBJ2-7 | TRBV20-1 | 16 | CSANPGLAGVGYEQYF
TRBJ2-7 | TRBV27 | 18 | CASSLYPSSPGRTYEQYF
TRBJ2-3 | TRBV29-1 | 15 | CSVDPGLADTDTQYF
TRBJ1-5 | TRBV2 | 15 | CASSEKTGDNQPQHF
TRBJ1-1 | TRBV3-1 | 13 | CASSPSRSTEAFF
TRBJ1-1 | TRBV9 | 18 | CASSVAQREGRANTEAFF
TRBJ2-2 | TRBV7-6 | 15 | CASSSRWGGTGELFF
TRBJ2-3 | TRBV7-3 | 16 | CASSLMGTASTDTQYF
TRBJ1-1 | TRBV28 | 15 | CASTPPLGRNTEAFF
TRBJ2-7 | TRBV7-8 | 16 | CASSLFIGPSSYEQYF
TRBJ2-1 | TRBV5-1 | 16 | CASSLVVLAENNEQFF
TRBJ2-2 | TRBV6-2/TRBV6-3 | 19 | CASSYYPRSGRLNTGELFF
TRBJ2-1 | TRBV7-6 | 15 | CASSLLYGRNNEQFF
TRBJ2-3 | TRBV2 | 16 | CASSPQTSGNTDTQYF
TRBJ2-1 | TRBV12-3/TRBV12-4 | 12 | CATTTLEVEQFF
TRBJ2-1 | TRBV20-1 | 14 | CSARSPDSYNEQFF
TRBJ2-3 | TRBV20-1 | 13 | CSASRLFTDTQYF
TRBJ1-1 | TRBV10-3 | 14 | CAISPGTANTEAFF
TRBJ2-1 | TRBV19 | 16 | CASSIGVSGIYNEQFF
TRBJ2-2 | TRBV28 | 17 | CASSLELGGMNTGELFF
TRBJ2-7 | TRBV10-3 | 14 | CAISDGGLSYEQYF
TRBJ2-7 | TRBV6-1 | 16 | CASGIRSGQPGYEQYF
TRBJ2-7 | TRBV14 | 19 | CASSQDSGTGPREPYEQYF
TRBJ2-3 | TRBV7-2 | 19 | CASSLKGRLRAGPTDTQYF
TRBJ2-1 | TRBV29-1 | 14 | CSVGLAGAYNEQFF
TRBJ1-5 | TRBV20-1 | 14 | CSATWGQGGQPQHF